This entry concerns a single TCR beta chain. This entry is derived from a study of T cell changes during pregnancy in multiple sclerosis. The repertoire was sequenced with immunoSEQ multiplex PCR; TCRdb's copy has only in-frame clones and lacks some. The data hold some 96,000 clones, with roughly 90% observed a single time. This receptor was taken from a female donor with multiple sclerosis, enrolled in a pregnancy study. Material: peripheral blood, obtained after pregnancy.

The CDR3 DNA reads as TGCGCCAGCAGGGCCAAGCGGGAGGGCCCTCGGGGGGCAGATACGCAGTATTTT. Translating gives CASRAKREGPRGADTQYF. The V gene is TRBV5-1, the J gene TRBJ2-3; 10 bases map to TRBD2. CDR3 length: 18 residues. Unmatched junction bases numbered 16, after V lost 5 bases and J lost 4 bases. From germline, CDR1 is SGHRS and CDR2 YFSETQ.